This TCR beta chain was identified during a study of cytomegalovirus exposure and HLA in healthy donors. Study background: A later analysis reported the roughly 120 validation repertoires used the same platform as the approximately 670 first-cohort repertoires.

This table comes from immunoSEQ multiplex PCR, and its TCRdb copy is limited to in-frame clones, with some not included. The table lists some 80,000 clones, roughly 95% of them singletons. The germline V gene encodes CDR1 MNHNS and CDR2 SASEGT. CDR3 length: 16 amino acids. V lost 0 bases and J 0 bases, leaving 9 bases between the germline ends. General observations from the study: Cytomegalovirus association was assigned to about 150 TCR beta chains. The tendency of first-cohort TCR clusters to co-occur in the roughly 130 validation repertoires was the finding of a later analysis.

In regard to this clone: The antigen remains undetermined.

This receptor was obtained from a woman aged 18-29 years in good health and CMV-seronegative. Sequencing was performed on PBMCs. The J gene is TRBJ2-4, the V gene TRBV6-1; D unresolved. The DNA of the CDR3 is TGTGCCAGCAGTGAAGCGAGTTTACTAGCCAAAAACATTCAGTACTTC. Amino acid sequence: CASSEASLLAKNIQYF.